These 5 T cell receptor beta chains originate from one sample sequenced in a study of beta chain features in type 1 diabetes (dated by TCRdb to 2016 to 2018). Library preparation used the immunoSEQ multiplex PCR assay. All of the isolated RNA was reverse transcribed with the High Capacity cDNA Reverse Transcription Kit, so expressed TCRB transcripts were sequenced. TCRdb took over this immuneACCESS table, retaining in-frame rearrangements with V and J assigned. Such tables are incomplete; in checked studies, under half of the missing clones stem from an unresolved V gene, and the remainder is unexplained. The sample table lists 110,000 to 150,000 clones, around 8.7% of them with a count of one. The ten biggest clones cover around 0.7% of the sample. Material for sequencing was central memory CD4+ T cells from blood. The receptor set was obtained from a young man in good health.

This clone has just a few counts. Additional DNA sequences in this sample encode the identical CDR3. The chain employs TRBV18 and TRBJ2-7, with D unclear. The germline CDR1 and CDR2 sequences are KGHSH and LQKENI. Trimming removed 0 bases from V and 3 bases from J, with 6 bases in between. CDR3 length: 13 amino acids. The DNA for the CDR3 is TGTGCCAGCTCACCACCATCGGGCTACGAGCAGTACTTC. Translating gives CASSPPSGYEQYF.

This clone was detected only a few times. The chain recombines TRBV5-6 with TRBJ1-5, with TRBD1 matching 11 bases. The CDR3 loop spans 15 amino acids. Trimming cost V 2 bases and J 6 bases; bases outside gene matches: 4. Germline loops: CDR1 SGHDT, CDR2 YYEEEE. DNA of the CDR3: TGTGCCAGCAGCTTACCCGGACAGGGGGCTCAGCCCCAGCATTTT. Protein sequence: CASSLPGQGAQPQHF.

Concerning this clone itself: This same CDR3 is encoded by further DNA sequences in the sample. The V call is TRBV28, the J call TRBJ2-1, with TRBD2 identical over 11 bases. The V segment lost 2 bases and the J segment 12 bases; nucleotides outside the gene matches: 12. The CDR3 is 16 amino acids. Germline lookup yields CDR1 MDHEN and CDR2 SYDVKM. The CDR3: CASSLTSGGSLSGQFF. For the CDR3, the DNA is TGTGCCAGCAGTTTAACTAGCGGGGGATCCTTGTCAGGGCAGTTCTTC.

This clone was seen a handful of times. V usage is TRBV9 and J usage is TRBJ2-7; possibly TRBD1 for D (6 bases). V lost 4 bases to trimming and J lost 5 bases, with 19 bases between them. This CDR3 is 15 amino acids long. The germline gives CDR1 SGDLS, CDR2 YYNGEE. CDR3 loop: CASSPGTQYDHEQYF. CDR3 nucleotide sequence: TGTGCCAGCAGCCCCGGGACACAATATGACCACGAGCAGTACTTC.

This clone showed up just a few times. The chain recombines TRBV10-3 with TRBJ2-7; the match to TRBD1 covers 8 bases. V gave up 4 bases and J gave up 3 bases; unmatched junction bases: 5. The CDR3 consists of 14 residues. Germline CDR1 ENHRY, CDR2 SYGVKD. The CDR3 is CAISAQGANYEQYF. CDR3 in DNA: TGTGCCATCAGTGCCCAGGGGGCTAACTACGAGCAGTACTTC.